This T cell receptor (beta chain) is from a study of shared clonotypes between healthy human individuals. Looking at the study overall: Donor composition was two women and three men, aged 18 to 49. Study results and limitations: Relative to clonotypes present in all four donors, those not shared had lower generation probabilities. Roughly 5% of naive CD4 clonotypes were shared across a few donors.

V was clipped by 4 bases and J by 12 bases, with 13 bases between them. Germline CDR1 is KGHSH and CDR2 is LQKENI. The CDR3 covers 12 residues. Per sorted-subset replicate PCR, input was approximately 180 ng DNA, representing around 28,000 T cell genomes. Data came from immunoSEQ multiplex PCR; TCRdb stores just in-frame clones and leaves some out. Seen here are about 1 million clones, roughly 75% observed once, and the top ten hold about 1.5%. This clone was found a few times. Antigen unknown. The TCR was taken from a man younger than 35 in good health. The specimen was memory CD4+ T cells sorted from blood. Subset denoted: CD45RA-negative fraction. V usage is TRBV18 and J usage is TRBJ1-5; no reliable D call. DNA for the CDR3: TGTGCCAGCTCACAAAACAACGAGCGCCAGCATTTT. Translation: CASSQNNERQHF.